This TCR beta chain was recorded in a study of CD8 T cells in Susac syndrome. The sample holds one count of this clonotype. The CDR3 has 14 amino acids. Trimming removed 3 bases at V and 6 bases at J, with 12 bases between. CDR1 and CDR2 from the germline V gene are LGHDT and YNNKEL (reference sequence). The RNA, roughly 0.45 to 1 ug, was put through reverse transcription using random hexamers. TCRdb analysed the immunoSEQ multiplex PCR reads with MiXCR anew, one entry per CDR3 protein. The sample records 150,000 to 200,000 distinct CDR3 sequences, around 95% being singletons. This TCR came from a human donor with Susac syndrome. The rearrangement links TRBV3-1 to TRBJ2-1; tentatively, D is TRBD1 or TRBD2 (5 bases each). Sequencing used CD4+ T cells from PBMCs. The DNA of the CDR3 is TGTGCCAGCAGCCAGTTAGGGGAGCTCAATGAGCAGTTCTTC. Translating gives CASSQLGELNEQFF.